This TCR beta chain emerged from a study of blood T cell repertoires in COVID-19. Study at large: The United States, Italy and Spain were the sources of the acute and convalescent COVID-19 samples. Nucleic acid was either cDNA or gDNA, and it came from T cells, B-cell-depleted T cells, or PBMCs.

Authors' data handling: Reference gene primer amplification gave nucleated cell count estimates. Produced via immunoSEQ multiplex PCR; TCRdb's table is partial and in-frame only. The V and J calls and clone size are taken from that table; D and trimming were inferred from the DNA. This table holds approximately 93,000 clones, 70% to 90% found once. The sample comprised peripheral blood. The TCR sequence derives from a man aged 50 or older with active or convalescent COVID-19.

CDR3 residues: CSATSTGPQHF. CDR3 DNA sequence: TGCAGTGCTACTTCGACAGGGCCCCAGCATTTT. The gene calls are TRBV20-1 and TRBJ1-5; weak D call: TRBD1 (6 bases). Germline CDR1 DFQATT, CDR2 SNEGSKA (reference sequence). The CDR3 is 11 amino acids. V was shortened by 4 bases and J by 9 bases, with 10 bases between the two germline ends.